This TCR beta chain was captured by sequencing in a study of cytomegalovirus exposure and HLA in healthy donors. Broader study findings: Differences between HLA loci emerged in a later analysis of TCR association rates, with DRB1 most and HLA-C fewest.

The PCR employed 60 Vbeta primers together with 13 Jbeta primers. Only in-frame clones appear in the TCRdb table, and some are missing; sequencing was by immunoSEQ multiplex PCR. The data show 70,000 to 100,000 clones, 69% seen once. CDR3 size: 13 residues. CDR1 is MNHEY, CDR2 SVGAGI, per germline. The V end lost 2 bases, the J end lost 4 bases, and 8 bases lay between the germline ends. Comment on this clone: Its target is unknown.

The sample was PBMCs. The chain uses TRBV6-5 and TRBJ1-2, with D hard to call. This TCR came from a man aged 50 or older in good health and CMV-seronegative. The CDR3 bases are TGTGCCAGCAGTTACGGAGTCCTCTATGGCTACACCTTC. The encoded protein is CASSYGVLYGYTF.